This TCR beta chain was captured in a study of graft-versus-host responses after intestinal transplantation. About the research overall: Induction using anti-thymocyte globulin, followed by tacrolimus and steroids for two to three years, was given to all recipients. Findings and limits, study-wide: The presence of high graft-versus-host to host-versus-graft clonal ratios in allografts characterized patients with graft-donor T cell macrochimerism. GvH clonotypes were identified within recipient marrow, with a subset emerging first in ileum or blood. Early declines in HvG clones that occurred post-transplant were associated with peak circulating GvH clone levels.

The CDR3 covers 15 residues. The germline CDR1 and CDR2 sequences are SGHRS and YFSETQ. Regarding this clone: Its target is unknown.

TCRdb keeps only in-frame clones here, not all; method: immunoSEQ multiplex PCR. The data show about 130,000 clones, about nine tenths seen once. This receptor was taken from a human donor who received an intestinal transplant. The specimen comprised unstimulated CD4+ T cells sorted from spleen or lymph node cells, sampled before intestinal transplant. The V gene is TRBV5-1, the J gene TRBJ2-5; 8 bases are shared with TRBD2. The J call may be faulty, since TRBJ2-7 better matches the DNA end. The CDR3 is CASSFISGKGYEQYF. CDR3 nucleotide sequence: TGCGCCAGCAGCTTCATTAGCGGGAAGGGTTACGAGCAGTACTTC.